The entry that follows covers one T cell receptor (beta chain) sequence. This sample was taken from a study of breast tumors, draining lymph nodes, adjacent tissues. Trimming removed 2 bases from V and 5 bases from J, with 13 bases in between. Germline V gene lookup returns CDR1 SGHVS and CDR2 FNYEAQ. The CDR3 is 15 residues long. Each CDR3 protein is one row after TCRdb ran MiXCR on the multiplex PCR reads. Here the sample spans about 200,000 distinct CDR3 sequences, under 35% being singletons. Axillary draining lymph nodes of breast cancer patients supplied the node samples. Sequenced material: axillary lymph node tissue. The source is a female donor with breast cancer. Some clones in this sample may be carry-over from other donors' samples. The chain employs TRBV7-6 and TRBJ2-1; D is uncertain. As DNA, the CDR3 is TGTGCCAGCAGCTTAAACCCCGACCCGAACAATGAGCAGTTCTTC. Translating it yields CASSLNPDPNNEQFF.